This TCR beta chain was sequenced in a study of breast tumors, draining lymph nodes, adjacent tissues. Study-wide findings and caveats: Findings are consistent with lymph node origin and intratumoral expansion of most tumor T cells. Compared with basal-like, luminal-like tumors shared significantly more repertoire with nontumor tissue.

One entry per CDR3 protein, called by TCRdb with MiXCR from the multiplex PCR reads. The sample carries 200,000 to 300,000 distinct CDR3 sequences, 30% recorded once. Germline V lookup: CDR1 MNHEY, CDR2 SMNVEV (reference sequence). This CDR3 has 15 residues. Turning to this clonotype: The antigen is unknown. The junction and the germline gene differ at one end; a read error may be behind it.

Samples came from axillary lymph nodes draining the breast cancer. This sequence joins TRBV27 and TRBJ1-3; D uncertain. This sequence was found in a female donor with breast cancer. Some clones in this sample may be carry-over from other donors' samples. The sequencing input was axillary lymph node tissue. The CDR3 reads CASSYSPSSGSTIYF. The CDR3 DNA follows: TGTGCCAGCAGTTACAGCCCGAGCTCTGGAAGCACCATATATTTT.